This is a list of T cell receptor beta chains from one sample in a study of T cells in Graves' hyperthyroidism and ophthalmopathy. From the multiplex PCR reads, TCRdb called clonotypes with MiXCR, one entry per CDR3 protein. The data contain a few hundred thousand distinct CDR3 sequences, roughly 14% of them singletons. The sequencing input was blood. The receptors shown here come from a woman between 18 and 29 years old with Graves' hyperthyroidism. CDR3s include the opening cysteine and the closing phenylalanine or tryptophan. The order of the fields is clone size, V gene, D gene, J gene, CDR3 protein, CDR3 DNA. D genes are given only for firm matches. Some rows mark clone size as missing; the rest say once, few, many or name a class of expanded clone.

>many|TRBV7-9|-|TRBJ1-1
CASSHREGGTEAFF
TGTGCCAGCAGCCACAGGGAAGGAGGCACTGAAGCTTTCTTT
>many|TRBV6-2/TRBV6-3|-|TRBJ2-3
CASSYSAFSGSDTQYF
TGTGCCAGCAGTTACTCGGCGTTCTCAGGATCCGATACGCAGTATTTT
>many|TRBV11-3|-|TRBJ1-1
CASSLFYTEAFF
TGTGCCAGCAGCTTATTCTACACTGAAGCTTTCTTT
>-|TRBV25-1|TRBD2|TRBJ2-1
CASSEGTSFHEQFF
TGTGCCAGCAGTGAGGGGACTAGTTTTCATGAGCAGTTCTTC
>few|TRBV18|-|TRBJ1-1
CASSPGGQTEAFF
TGTGCCAGCTCACCCGGAGGTCAGACTGAAGCTTTCTTT
>many|TRBV12-3/TRBV12-4|-|TRBJ2-3
CASSLWGNTDTQYF
TGTGCCAGCAGTTTATGGGGAAACACAGATACGCAGTATTTT
>few|TRBV29-1|-|TRBJ2-2
CSVEISSAGELFF
TGCAGCGTTGAGATCAGTAGCGCCGGGGAGCTGTTTTTT
>many|TRBV6-2/TRBV6-3|TRBD1|TRBJ1-5
CASNPGQESNQPQHF
TGTGCCAGCAACCCCGGACAGGAATCCAATCAGCCCCAGCATTTT
>many|TRBV20-1|TRBD2|TRBJ2-7
CSAYAGGNYEQYF
TGCAGTGCCTACGCGGGGGGCAACTACGAGCAGTACTTC
>-|TRBV12-3/TRBV12-4|TRBD2|TRBJ2-5
CASSLAVGLAGWETQYF
TGTGCCAGCAGTTTAGCAGTGGGACTAGCGGGATGGGAGACCCAGTACTTC
>many|TRBV12-3/TRBV12-4|TRBD1|TRBJ1-2
CASRLGTGGFYGYTF
TGTGCCAGCAGGCTAGGGACAGGGGGCTTCTATGGCTACACCTTC
>many|TRBV12-5|-|TRBJ2-7
CASAPLASTSGQYF
TGTGCTAGTGCCCCTCTAGCGTCTACTTCGGGGCAGTACTTC
>-|TRBV20-1|TRBD2|TRBJ2-1
CSATLGLAGVNEQFF
TGCAGTGCTACCCTGGGGTTAGCGGGAGTAAATGAGCAGTTCTTC
>many|TRBV20-1|TRBD2|TRBJ2-1
CSAREGSGRQNEQFF
TGCAGTGCTAGAGAAGGTAGCGGGAGGCAGAATGAGCAGTTCTTC
>many|TRBV15|-|TRBJ2-7
CATSRDLTGNSEQYF
TGTGCCACCAGCAGAGATCTTACAGGGAATAGCGAGCAGTACTTC
>many|TRBV7-3|TRBD1|TRBJ1-2
CALYITGDDGYTF
TGTGCCCTTTACATCACAGGGGACGATGGCTACACCTTC
>-|TRBV20-1|TRBD1|TRBJ2-5
CSARVGTGSETQYF
TGCAGTGCTAGAGTGGGGACAGGCAGTGAGACCCAGTACTTC
>-|TRBV6-2/TRBV6-3|TRBD2|TRBJ2-1
CASSYPSPAGGYNEQFF
TGTGCCAGCAGTTACCCCTCCCCCGCGGGAGGCTACAATGAGCAGTTCTTC
>-|TRBV5-4|TRBD2|TRBJ2-1
CASSLVGLAGFNNNEQFF
TGTGCCAGCAGCTTGGTGGGACTAGCGGGATTCAACAACAATGAGCAGTTCTTC
>-|TRBV9|-|TRBJ1-4
CASSGGGIYEKLFF
TGTGCCAGCAGCGGCGGGGGGATTTATGAAAAACTGTTTTTT
>many|TRBV2|-|TRBJ2-7
CASRNRYYEQYF
TGTGCCAGCAGGAACAGGTACTACGAGCAGTACTTC
>-|TRBV18|-|TRBJ2-4
CASSPSERAGAKNIQYF
TGTGCCAGCTCACCCTCGGAGCGCGCGGGAGCCAAAAACATTCAGTACTTC
>few|TRBV3-1|-|TRBJ1-1
CASSQGQTGSTEAFF
TGTGCCAGCAGCCAAGGGCAGACAGGATCGACTGAAGCTTTCTTT
>many|TRBV11-2|-|TRBJ2-3
CASSLGMGTDTQYF
TGTGCCAGCAGCTTAGGAATGGGTACAGATACGCAGTATTTT
>-|TRBV5-1|-|TRBJ1-3
CASSVDTRGNTIYF
TGCGCCAGCAGCGTGGATACGAGAGGAAACACCATATATTTT
>-|TRBV27|-|TRBJ2-5
CASRRTDETQYF
TGTGCCAGCAGAAGGACAGATGAGACCCAGTACTTC
>many|TRBV6-2/TRBV6-3|-|TRBJ1-1
CATHLQGTEAFF
TGTGCTACTCATTTACAGGGAACTGAAGCTTTCTTT
>many|TRBV19|TRBD1|TRBJ2-7
CASSPPGQGAYEQYF
TGTGCCAGTAGTCCCCCGGGACAGGGGGCCTACGAGCAGTACTTC
>-|TRBV5-4|TRBD2|TRBJ2-1
CASSLELASIQNEQFF
TGTGCCAGCAGCTTGGAACTAGCGAGTATTCAGAATGAGCAGTTCTTC
>-|TRBV5-1|TRBD1|TRBJ1-2
CASSPGGDRVIRGYTF
TGCGCCAGCAGCCCCGGGGGGGACAGGGTTATTCGTGGCTACACCTTC
>many|TRBV12-5|-|TRBJ1-1
CASGSKTGTEAFF
TGTGCTAGTGGAAGCAAGACGGGGACTGAAGCTTTCTTT
>many|TRBV27|-|TRBJ2-1
CASSLVTRNYNEQFF
TGTGCCAGCAGTTTGGTGACCAGAAACTACAATGAGCAGTTCTTC
>few|TRBV6-2/TRBV6-3|TRBD2|TRBJ2-7
CASSPLGSGNLYEQYF
TGTGCCAGCAGCCCCCTTGGGAGCGGGAACCTCTACGAGCAGTACTTC
>many|TRBV6-1|TRBD1|TRBJ1-1
CASSRRSTGREAFF
TGTGCCAGCAGCCGAAGATCGACAGGGCGTGAAGCTTTCTTT
>many|TRBV13|TRBD2|TRBJ2-1
CASSPGQAGPHNEQFF
TGTGCCAGCTCCCCCGGCCAAGCGGGACCACATAATGAGCAGTTCTTC
>many|TRBV12-3/TRBV12-4|-|TRBJ1-2
CASSLGQGIYGYTF
TGTGCCAGCAGTTTAGGGCAGGGTATCTATGGCTACACCTTC
>few|TRBV4-1|-|TRBJ2-3
CASSHPGGLGDTQYF
TGCGCCAGCAGCCACCCCGGCGGCCTGGGAGATACGCAGTATTTT
>once|TRBV9|-|TRBJ2-1
CASSPSGGQGNEQFF
TGTGCCAGCAGCCCCAGCGGGGGACAGGGCAATGAGCAGTTCTTC
>many|TRBV19|-|TRBJ2-1
CASSWTPLANSYNEQFF
TGTGCCAGTAGTTGGACCCCACTAGCTAACTCCTACAATGAGCAGTTCTTC
>-|TRBV30|TRBD1|TRBJ1-6
CAWRPGQDNSPLHF
TGTGCCTGGAGACCGGGACAGGATAATTCACCCCTCCACTTT
>many|TRBV6-1|TRBD2|TRBJ2-1
CASSISGRAYNEQFF
TGTGCCAGCAGTATTAGCGGGAGGGCCTACAATGAGCAGTTCTTC
>many|TRBV19|TRBD1|TRBJ1-2
CASGDRNLYGYTF
TGTGCCAGCGGGGACAGAAACCTCTATGGCTACACCTTC
>many|TRBV30|-|TRBJ1-1
CAWSVTTFNTEAFF
TGTGCCTGGAGTGTAACCACCTTTAACACTGAAGCTTTCTTT
>many|TRBV3-1|-|TRBJ2-1
CASSQDAQGWNEQFF
TGTGCCAGCAGCCAAGATGCACAGGGCTGGAATGAGCAGTTCTTC
>many|TRBV12-3/TRBV12-4|TRBD2|TRBJ2-2
CASSLGLAGGPSNTGELFF
TGTGCCAGCAGTTTGGGTTTAGCGGGAGGGCCATCGAACACCGGGGAGCTGTTTTTT
>many|TRBV13|TRBD1|TRBJ1-5
CASSAQSDRGNQPQHF
TGTGCCAGCAGCGCCCAGTCTGACAGGGGAAATCAGCCCCAGCATTTT
>few|TRBV9|TRBD2|TRBJ2-3
CASSADSGSGTDTQYF
TGTGCCAGCAGCGCAGATAGCGGGAGCGGTACAGATACGCAGTATTTT
>many|TRBV7-9|TRBD1|TRBJ1-1
CASSPDRGRKDENTEAFF
TGTGCCAGCAGCCCCGACAGGGGCCGGAAAGATGAGAACACTGAAGCTTTCTTT
>-|TRBV5-1|TRBD1|TRBJ1-1
CASSSTTGMNTEAFF
TGCGCCAGCAGCTCGACGACAGGGATGAACACTGAAGCTTTCTTT
>many|TRBV19|-|TRBJ1-1
CASSPRGTGRGAFF
TGTGCCAGTAGCCCGCGGGGAACGGGGCGCGGGGCTTTCTTT
>many|TRBV7-2|TRBD2|TRBJ2-7
CASTLWRAGGTLVTHEQYF
TGTGCCAGCACCCTTTGGAGGGCGGGAGGTACGCTCGTGACCCACGAGCAGTACTTC
>many|TRBV9|TRBD1|TRBJ1-4
CASSGGQGTTNEKLFF
TGTGCCAGCAGCGGGGGACAGGGGACCACTAATGAAAAACTGTTTTTT
>few|TRBV20-1|-|TRBJ1-4
CSAREAGRVQEKLFF
TGCAGTGCTAGAGAGGCGGGCAGGGTACAGGAAAAACTGTTTTTT
>few|TRBV19|-|TRBJ1-1
CASSITGDAFF
TGTGCCAGTAGTATTACGGGTGACGCTTTCTTT
>many|TRBV6-2/TRBV6-3|-|TRBJ1-2
CASSYSGRTYGYTF
TGTGCCAGCAGCTATTCGGGACGGACCTATGGCTACACCTTC